This T cell receptor (beta chain) was captured in a study of blood T cell repertoires in COVID-19. Study context: From T cells, B-cell-depleted T cells, or PBMCs came the material, which was cDNA or gDNA.

In the study's own analysis: Reference gene primer amplification gave estimated nucleated cell counts. The repertoire was sequenced with immunoSEQ multiplex PCR; TCRdb's copy has only in-frame clones and lacks some. The D gene and trimming were derived from the DNA, and the V and J assignments and clone size from that table. The sample holds about 78,000 clones; roughly 87% are singletons and the top ten take approximately 0.98%. The CDR3 length is 15 residues. The germline gives CDR1 SGHRS, CDR2 YFSETQ. V lost 1 base and J 0 bases, leaving 11 bases between the germline ends. This chain uses TRBV5-1 with TRBJ2-7, with TRBD2 as a possible D gene (6 bases). The sequence came from a woman aged 50 to 60 in a cohort sampled during active COVID-19. Sequenced: peripheral blood. CDR3 in DNA: TGCGCCAGCAGCTTGTTACGGACTAACTCCTACGAGCAGTACTTC. This sequence encodes CASSLLRTNSYEQYF.